This T cell receptor (beta chain) is from a study of vaccination and CD4 T cells after COVID-19. Study as a whole: Four females and six males made up the convalescents, with two Hispanic.

The Oncomine TCR Beta short-read assay was applied to DNA of cultured CD4+ T cells. TCRdb fed the PCR reads into MiXCR, producing one record per CDR3 protein. Among some 15,000 distinct CDR3 sequences listed, about 46% were seen once. The CDR3 extends over 15 amino acids. Germline values: CDR1 MDHEN, CDR2 SYDVKM. V lost 6 bases, J lost 2 bases, and 5 bases stayed unmatched. Regarding this clonotype: The antigen remains undetermined.

Treatment meaning: approximately 10-day PBMC culture with coronavirus spike peptide pools or control peptides (ViraFEST assay). ViraFEST used peptide pools to expand antigen-specific T cells before TCR sequencing. The chain couples TRBV28 to TRBJ2-2; 8 bases align to TRBD1. This TCR came from a human donor who had recovered from COVID-19. Material for sequencing was CD4+ T cells from blood, cultured in vitro. CDR3 sequence (DNA): TGTGCCAGCAGAGGTACAGGGGGAAACACCGGGGAGCTGTTTTTT. Amino acid sequence: CASRGTGGNTGELFF.